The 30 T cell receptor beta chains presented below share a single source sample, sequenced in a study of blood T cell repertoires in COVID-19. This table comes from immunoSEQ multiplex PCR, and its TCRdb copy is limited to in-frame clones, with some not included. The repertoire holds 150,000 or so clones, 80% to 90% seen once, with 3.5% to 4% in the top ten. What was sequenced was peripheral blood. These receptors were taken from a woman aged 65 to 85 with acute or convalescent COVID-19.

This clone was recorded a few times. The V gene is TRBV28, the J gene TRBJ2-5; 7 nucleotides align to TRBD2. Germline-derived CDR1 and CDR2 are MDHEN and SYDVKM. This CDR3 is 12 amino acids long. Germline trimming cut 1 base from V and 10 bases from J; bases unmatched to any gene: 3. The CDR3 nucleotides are TGTGCCAGCAGTTTATTGGGGGGGAGCCAGTACTTC. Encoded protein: CASSLLGGSQYF.

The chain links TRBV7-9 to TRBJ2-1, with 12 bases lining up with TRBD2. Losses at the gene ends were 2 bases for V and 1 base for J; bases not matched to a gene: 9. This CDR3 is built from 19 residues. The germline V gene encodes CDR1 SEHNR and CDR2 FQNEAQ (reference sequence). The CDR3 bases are TGTGCCAGCAGCTTACGTGTGACTAGCGGGGGTTGGTCCTACAATGAGCAGTTCTTC. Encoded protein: CASSLRVTSGGWSYNEQFF.

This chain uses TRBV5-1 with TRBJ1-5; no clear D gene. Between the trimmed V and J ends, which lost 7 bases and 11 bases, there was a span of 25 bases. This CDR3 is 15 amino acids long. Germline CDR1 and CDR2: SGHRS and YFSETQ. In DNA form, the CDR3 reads TGCGCCAGCCCCTCCTCTCCCGCGCAATTCTTAGCCCAGCATTTT. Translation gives CASPSSPAQFLAQHF. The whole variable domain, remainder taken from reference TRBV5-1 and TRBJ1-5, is KAGVTQTPRYLIKTRGQQVTLSCSPISGHRSVSWYQQTPGQGLQFLFEYFSETQRNKGNFPGRFSGRQFSNSRSEMNVSTLELGDSALYLCASPSSPAQFLAQHFGDGTRLSIL.

The DNA for the CDR3 is TGTGCCAGCAGCCAAGCTCAGGGGGTCTTCTATGGCTACACCTTC. Encoded protein: CASSQAQGVFYGYTF. The chain joins TRBV4-2 to TRBJ1-2; 7 bases are shared with TRBD1. Germline V gene lookup returns CDR1 LGHNA and CDR2 YNFKEQ. V shed 1 base and J 4 bases; nucleotides not matched to a gene: 6. This CDR3 is 15 amino acids long.

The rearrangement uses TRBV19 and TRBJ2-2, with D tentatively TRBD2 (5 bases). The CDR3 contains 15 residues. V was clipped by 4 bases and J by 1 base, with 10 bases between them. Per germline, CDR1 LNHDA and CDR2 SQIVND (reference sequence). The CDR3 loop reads CASSNGVKNTGELFF. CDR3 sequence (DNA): TGTGCCAGTAGTAACGGGGTGAAGAACACCGGGGAGCTGTTTTTT.

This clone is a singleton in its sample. The CDR3 coding sequence is TGCGCCAGCAGACTTTCCCGGGACAGCGAGAAAAACACTGAAGCTTTCTTT. Amino acids: CASRLSRDSEKNTEAFF. J is TRBJ1-1 and V is TRBV5-1; 7 positions agree with TRBD1. The germline V gene encodes CDR1 SGHRS and CDR2 YFSETQ. This CDR3 has 17 amino acids. J was trimmed by 2 bases and V by 5 bases; bases with no gene match: 15.

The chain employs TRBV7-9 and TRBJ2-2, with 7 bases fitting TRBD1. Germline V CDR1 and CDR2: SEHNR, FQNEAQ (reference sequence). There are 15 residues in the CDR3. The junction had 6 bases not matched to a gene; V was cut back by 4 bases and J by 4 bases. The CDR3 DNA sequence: TGTGCCAGCAGCTCGACAGGGTTTAGCACCGGGGAGCTGTTTTTT. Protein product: CASSSTGFSTGELFF.

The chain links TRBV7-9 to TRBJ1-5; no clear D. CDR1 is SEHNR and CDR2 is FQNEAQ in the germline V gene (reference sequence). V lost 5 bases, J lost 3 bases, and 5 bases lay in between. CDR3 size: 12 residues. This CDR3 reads CASSPVNQPQHF. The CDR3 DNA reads TGTGCCAGCAGCCCAGTCAATCAGCCCCAGCATTTT.

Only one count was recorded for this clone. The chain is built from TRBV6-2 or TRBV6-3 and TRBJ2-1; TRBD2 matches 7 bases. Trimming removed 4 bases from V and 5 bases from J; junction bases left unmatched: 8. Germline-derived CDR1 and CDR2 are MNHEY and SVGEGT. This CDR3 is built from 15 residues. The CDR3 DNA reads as TGTGCCAGCAGTTGGGGGGGGTTCTTTGACAATGAGCAGTTCTTC. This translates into CASSWGGFFDNEQFF.

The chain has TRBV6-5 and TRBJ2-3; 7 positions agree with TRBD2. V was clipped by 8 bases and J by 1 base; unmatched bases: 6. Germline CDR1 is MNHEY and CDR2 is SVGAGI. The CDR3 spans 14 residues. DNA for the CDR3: TGTGCCAGCTCAAAGGCGGGGGGCACAGATACGCAGTATTTT. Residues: CASSKAGGTDTQYF.

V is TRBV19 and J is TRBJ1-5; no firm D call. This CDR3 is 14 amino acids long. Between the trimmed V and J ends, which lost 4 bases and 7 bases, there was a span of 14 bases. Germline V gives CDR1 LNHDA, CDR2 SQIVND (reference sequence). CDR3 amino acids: CASSTPESRQPQHF. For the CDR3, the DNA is TGTGCCAGTAGTACCCCCGAGAGCCGGCAGCCCCAGCATTTT.

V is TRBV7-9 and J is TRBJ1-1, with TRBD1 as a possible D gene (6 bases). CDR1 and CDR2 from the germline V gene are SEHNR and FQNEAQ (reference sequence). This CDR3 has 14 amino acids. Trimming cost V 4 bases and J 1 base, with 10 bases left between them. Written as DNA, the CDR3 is TGTGCCAGCAGCTCCAGGGGTCAGAACACTGAAGCTTTCTTT. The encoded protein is CASSSRGQNTEAFF. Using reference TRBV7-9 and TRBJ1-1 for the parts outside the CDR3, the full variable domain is DTGVSQNPRHKITKRGQNVTFRCDPISEHNRLYWYRQTLGQGPEFLTYFQNEAQLEKSRLLSDRFSAERPKGSFSTLEIQRTEQGDSAMYLCASSSRGQNTEAFFGQGTRLTVV.

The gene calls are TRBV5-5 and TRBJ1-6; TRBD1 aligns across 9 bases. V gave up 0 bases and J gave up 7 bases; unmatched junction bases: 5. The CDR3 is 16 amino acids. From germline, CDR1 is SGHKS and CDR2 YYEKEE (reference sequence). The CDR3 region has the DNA TGTGCCAGCAGCTTGGGCCCGGGACAGGGAAATTCACCCCTCCACTTT. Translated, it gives CASSLGPGQGNSPLHF.

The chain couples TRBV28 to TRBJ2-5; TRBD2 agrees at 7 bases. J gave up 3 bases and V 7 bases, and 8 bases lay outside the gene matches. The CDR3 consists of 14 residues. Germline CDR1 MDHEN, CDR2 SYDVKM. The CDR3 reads CASTTRAGEETQYF. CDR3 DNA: TGTGCCAGCACTACTAGGGCGGGAGAAGAGACCCAGTACTTC.

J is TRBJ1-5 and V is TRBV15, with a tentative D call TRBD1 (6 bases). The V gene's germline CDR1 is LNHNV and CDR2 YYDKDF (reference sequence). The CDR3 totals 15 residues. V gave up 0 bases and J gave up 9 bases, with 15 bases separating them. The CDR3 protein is CATSRDLGGLRPQHF. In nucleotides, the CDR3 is TGTGCCACCAGCAGAGATTTGGGGGGGCTGCGGCCCCAGCATTTT.

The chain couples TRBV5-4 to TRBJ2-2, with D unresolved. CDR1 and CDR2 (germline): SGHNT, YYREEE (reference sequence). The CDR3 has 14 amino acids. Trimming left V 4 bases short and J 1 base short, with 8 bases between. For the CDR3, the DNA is TGTGCCAGCAGCCCGCGGCGGAACACCGGGGAGCTGTTTTTT. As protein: CASSPRRNTGELFF. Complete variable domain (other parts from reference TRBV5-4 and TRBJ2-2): ETGVTQSPTHLIKTRGQQVTLRCSSQSGHNTVSWYQQALGQGPQFIFQYYREEENGRGNFPPRFSGLQFPNYSSELNVNALELDDSALYLCASSPRRNTGELFFGEGSRLTVL.

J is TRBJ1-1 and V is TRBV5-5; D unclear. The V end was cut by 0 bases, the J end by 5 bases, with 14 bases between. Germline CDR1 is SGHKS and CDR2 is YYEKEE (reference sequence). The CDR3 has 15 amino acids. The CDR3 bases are TGTGCCAGCAGCTTGGCCCCCACCGGGAGGACTGAAGCTTTCTTT. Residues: CASSLAPTGRTEAFF.

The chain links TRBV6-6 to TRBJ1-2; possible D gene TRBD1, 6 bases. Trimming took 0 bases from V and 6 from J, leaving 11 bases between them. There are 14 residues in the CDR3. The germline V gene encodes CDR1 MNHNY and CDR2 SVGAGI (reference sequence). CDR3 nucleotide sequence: TGTGCCAGCAGTTACTCGCAGGGGAGGGATGGCTACACCTTC. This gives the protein CASSYSQGRDGYTF.

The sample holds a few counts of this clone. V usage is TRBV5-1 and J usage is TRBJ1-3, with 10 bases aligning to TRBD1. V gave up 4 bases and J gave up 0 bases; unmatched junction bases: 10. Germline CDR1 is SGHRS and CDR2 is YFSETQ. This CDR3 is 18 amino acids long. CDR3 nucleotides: TGCGCCAGCAGCGGAACTCCGGGACAGGGGAGCTCTGGAAACACCATATATTTT. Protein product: CASSGTPGQGSSGNTIYF.

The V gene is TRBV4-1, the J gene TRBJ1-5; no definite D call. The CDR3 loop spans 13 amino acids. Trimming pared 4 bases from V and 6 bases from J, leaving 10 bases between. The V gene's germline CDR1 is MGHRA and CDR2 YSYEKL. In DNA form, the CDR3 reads TGCGCCAGCAGCCGTCGAGAGGGTCAGCCCCAGCATTTT. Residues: CASSRREGQPQHF.

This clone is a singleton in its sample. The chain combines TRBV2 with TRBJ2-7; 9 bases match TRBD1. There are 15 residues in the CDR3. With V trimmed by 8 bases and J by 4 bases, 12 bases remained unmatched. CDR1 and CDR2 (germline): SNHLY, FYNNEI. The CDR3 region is CASGKDRGNGYEQYF. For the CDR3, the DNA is TGTGCCAGCGGGAAGGACAGGGGCAATGGATACGAGCAGTACTTC.

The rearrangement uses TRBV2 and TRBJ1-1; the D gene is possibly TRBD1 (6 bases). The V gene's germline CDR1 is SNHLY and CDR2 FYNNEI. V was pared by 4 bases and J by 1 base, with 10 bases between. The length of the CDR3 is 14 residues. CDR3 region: CASSVPTGNTEAFF. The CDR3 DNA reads TGTGCCAGCAGTGTCCCGACAGGGAACACTGAAGCTTTCTTT.

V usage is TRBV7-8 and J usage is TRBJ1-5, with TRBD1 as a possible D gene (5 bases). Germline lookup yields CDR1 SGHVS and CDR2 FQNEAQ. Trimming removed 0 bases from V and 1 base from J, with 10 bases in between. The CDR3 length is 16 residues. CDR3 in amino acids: CASSLAGRVSNQPQHF. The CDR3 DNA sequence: TGTGCCAGCAGCTTAGCCGGCAGGGTCAGCAATCAGCCCCAGCATTTT.

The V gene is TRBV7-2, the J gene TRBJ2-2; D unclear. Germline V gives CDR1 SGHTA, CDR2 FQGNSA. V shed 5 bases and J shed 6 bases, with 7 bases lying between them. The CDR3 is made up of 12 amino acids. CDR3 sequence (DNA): TGTGCCAGCAGCCGTAGATCCGGGGAGCTGTTTTTT. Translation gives CASSRRSGELFF.

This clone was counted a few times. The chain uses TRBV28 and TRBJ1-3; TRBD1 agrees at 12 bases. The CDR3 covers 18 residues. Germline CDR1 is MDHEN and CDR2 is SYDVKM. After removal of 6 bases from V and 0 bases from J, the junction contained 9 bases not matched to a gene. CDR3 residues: CASRRNRDRGLSGNTIYF. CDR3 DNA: TGTGCCAGCAGGCGAAACCGGGACAGGGGGCTCTCTGGAAACACCATATATTTT.

The CDR3 nucleotides are TGTGCCAGCTCACCTAACATCCAAACGAACACTGAAGCTTTCTTT. Amino acids: CASSPNIQTNTEAFF. The chain links TRBV18 to TRBJ1-1, with D unresolved. This CDR3 has 15 residues. Trimming removed 3 bases at V and 1 base at J, with 12 bases between. Germline loops: CDR1 KGHSH, CDR2 LQKENI.

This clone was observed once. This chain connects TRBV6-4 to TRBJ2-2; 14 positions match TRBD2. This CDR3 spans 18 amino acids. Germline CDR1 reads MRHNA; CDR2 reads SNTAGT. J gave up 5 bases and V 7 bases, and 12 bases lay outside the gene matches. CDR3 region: CASTIGLAGGVGTGELFF. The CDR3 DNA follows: TGTGCCAGCACAATAGGACTAGCGGGAGGAGTGGGGACCGGGGAGCTGTTTTTT.

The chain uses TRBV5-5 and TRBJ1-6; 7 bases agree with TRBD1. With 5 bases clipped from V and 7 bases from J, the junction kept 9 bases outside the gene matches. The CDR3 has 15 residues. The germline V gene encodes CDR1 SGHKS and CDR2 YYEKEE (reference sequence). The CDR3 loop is CASSIGTAGNSPLHF. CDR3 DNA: TGTGCCAGCAGTATAGGGACAGCTGGCAATTCACCCCTCCACTTT.

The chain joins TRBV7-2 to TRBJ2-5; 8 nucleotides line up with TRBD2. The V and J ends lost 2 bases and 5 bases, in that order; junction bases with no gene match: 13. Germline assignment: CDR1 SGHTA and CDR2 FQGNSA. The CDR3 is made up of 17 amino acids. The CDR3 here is CASSLTSSGSSGETQYF. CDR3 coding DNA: TGTGCCAGCAGCTTAACCTCGAGCGGGAGTAGTGGGGAGACCCAGTACTTC.

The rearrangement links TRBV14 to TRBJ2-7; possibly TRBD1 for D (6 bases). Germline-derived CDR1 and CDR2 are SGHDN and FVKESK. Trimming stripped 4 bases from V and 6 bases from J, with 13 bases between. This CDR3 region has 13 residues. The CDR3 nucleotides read TGTGCCAGCAGCCCGAATCTAGGGGGCGAGCAGTACTTC. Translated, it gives CASSPNLGGEQYF.